The source of this TCR beta chain is a study of blood T cells in healthy people across ages. Comment on this clonotype: The antigen remains unidentified. A read error is possible here, since a much larger clone lies one base away.

Caucasian, healthy and from Russia, the donors were aged between about 6 and 90. Each sample used at least 6 million PBMCs. Germline loops: CDR1 LGHDT, CDR2 YNNKEL (reference sequence). CDR3 length: 14 residues. Trimming removed 1 base from V and 5 bases from J; junction bases left unmatched: 4. Study observations and caveats: Any changes in expanded clonotypes were possibly confounded, as donor CMV status remained unknown. Diversity was higher, and naive CD4+ cells more numerous, in long-lived donors than in aged donors.

The authors ran a second PCR of roughly 6 to 11 cycles using a sample-barcoded 5' primer and a J-beta primer mix. TCRdb called the 5' RACE reads again in MiXCR, with one record for every CDR3 protein. This sample has about 730,000 distinct CDR3 sequences; roughly 44% occur once, and the top ten carry approximately 22%. The chain uses TRBV3-1 and TRBJ2-7; 8 bases map to TRBD1. This sequence was found in a woman aged 60 to 75 in good health. The source material was blood. CDR3 DNA sequence: TGTGCCAGCAGCCAAGTCGACAGGGGTAACGAGCAGTACTTC. Translated, it gives CASSQVDRGNEQYF.